Shown below are 15 T cell receptor beta chains from a single sample sequenced in a study of T cells in localized non-small cell lung cancer. Produced via immunoSEQ multiplex PCR; TCRdb's table is partial and in-frame only. Among about 52,000 clones listed, over 60% were seen once. The sequencing here drew on PBMCs, taken before any cancer treatment. The receptors shown here come from a woman aged 40-69 years with stage II lung adenocarcinoma.

The V and J genes are TRBV15 and TRBJ2-1; no firm D call. Trimming stripped 3 bases from V and 9 bases from J, with 12 bases between. Germline CDR1 LNHNV, CDR2 YYDKDF (reference sequence). The CDR3 contains 13 residues. The CDR3 DNA reads TGTGCCACCAGCAGCGAAACTATCACTGAGCAGTTCTTC. Protein product: CATSSETITEQFF. Full variable domain (outside the CDR3, taken from reference TRBV15 and TRBJ2-1): DAMVIQNPRYQVTQFGKPVTLSCSQTLNHNVMYWYQQKSSQAPKLLFHYYDKDFNNEADTPDNFQSRRPNTSFCFLDIRSPGLGDTAMYLCATSSETITEQFFGPGTRLTVL.

The chain links TRBV6-5 to TRBJ2-7; TRBD1 agrees at 7 bases. J was trimmed by 6 bases and V by 5 bases; bases with no gene match: 10. The germline V gene encodes CDR1 MNHEY and CDR2 SVGAGI. This CDR3 spans 14 amino acids. CDR3 sequence: CASSNLHRGAEQYF. The CDR3 DNA reads TGTGCCAGCAGTAACCTACACAGGGGTGCCGAGCAGTACTTC.

This chain connects TRBV30 to TRBJ2-5, with unresolved D. CDR3 length equals 15 residues. The V end was cut by 0 bases, the J end by 3 bases, with 14 bases between. Germline V lookup: CDR1 GTSNPN, CDR2 SVGIG (reference sequence). CDR3 protein: CAWSVGQADKETQYF. The CDR3 DNA sequence: TGTGCCTGGAGTGTAGGGCAGGCCGATAAAGAGACCCAGTACTTC.

In DNA form, the CDR3 reads TGTGCCAGCAGCTTGAGCTTGGGCGGACAGGGTGGAACGCAGTATTTT. It translates to CASSLSLGGQGGTQYF. The chain is built from TRBV7-3 and TRBJ2-3; TRBD1 matches 8 bases. The CDR3 has 16 residues. The germline gives CDR1 SGHTA, CDR2 FQGTGA. Trimming cost V 3 bases and J 9 bases; bases outside gene matches: 14.

This clone was observed a few times. The chain carries TRBV6-5 and TRBJ1-3; 7 bases agree with TRBD1. The CDR3 totals 14 residues. The germline V gene encodes CDR1 MNHEY and CDR2 SVGAGI. Unmatched junction bases numbered 2, after V lost 6 bases and J lost 0 bases. This CDR3 reads CASRRDSSGNTIYF. The CDR3 nucleotides read TGTGCCAGCAGACGGGACAGCTCTGGAAACACCATATATTTT.

This chain uses TRBV6-5 with TRBJ1-2; possibly TRBD1 for D (5 bases). The germline V gene encodes CDR1 MNHEY and CDR2 SVGAGI. V was trimmed by 7 bases and J by 6 bases, leaving 18 bases between them. The CDR3 is made up of 14 amino acids. The CDR3 region is CASTVRAGVNGYTF. As DNA, the CDR3 is TGTGCCAGCACCGTCAGGGCGGGGGTTAATGGCTACACCTTC.

The V gene is TRBV7-3, the J gene TRBJ1-1; a possible D gene is TRBD1 (6 bases). The CDR3 sequence is 13 residues long. V was cut by 3 bases and J by 4 bases, with 9 bases left in between. Germline loops: CDR1 SGHTA, CDR2 FQGTGA. The CDR3 is CASSFGGPTEAFF. CDR3 bases: TGTGCCAGCAGCTTTGGGGGGCCCACTGAAGCTTTCTTT.

This clone was found a few times. The chain uses TRBV7-2 and TRBJ1-2; 8 bases fit TRBD1. CDR1 SGHTA and CDR2 FQGNSA come from the germline V gene. Trimming removed 0 bases from V and 7 bases from J; junction bases left unmatched: 4. The CDR3 extends over 14 amino acids. The CDR3 nucleotides are TGTGCCAGCAGCTTAGCCCGGACAGGGAGTGGCTACACCTTC. The encoded protein is CASSLARTGSGYTF. Based on the CDR3 plus reference TRBV7-2 and TRBJ1-2, the full variable domain is GAGVSQSPSNKVTEKGKDVELRCDPISGHTALYWYRQSLGQGLEFLIYFQGNSAPDKSGLPSDRFSAERTGGSVSTLTIQRTQQEDSAVYLCASSLARTGSGYTFGSGTRLTVV.

The chain uses TRBV29-1 and TRBJ2-7; 9 bases are shared with TRBD1. Losses at the gene ends were 7 bases for V and 2 bases for J; bases not matched to a gene: 12. This CDR3 comprises 15 residues. CDR1 and CDR2 from the germline V gene are SQVTM and ANQGSEA. The CDR3 loop reads CSAVWGTGSAYEQYF. CDR3 DNA: TGCAGCGCAGTATGGGGGACAGGGAGCGCCTACGAGCAGTACTTC.

In its sample, this clone was seen once. J is TRBJ1-2 and V is TRBV7-9, with no clear D. The germline V gene has CDR1 SEHNR and CDR2 FQNEAQ (reference sequence). The CDR3 runs to 17 residues. The germline V and J ends were trimmed by 5 bases and 6 bases, with 25 bases remaining between them. The CDR3 spells CASSLRIGSGISHGYTF. The CDR3 DNA reads TGTGCCAGCAGCCTAAGGATAGGGTCGGGGATAAGTCATGGCTACACCTTC.

This clone is a singleton in its sample. This rearrangement joins TRBV5-4 to TRBJ2-5; 8 nucleotides align to TRBD2. With V trimmed by 7 bases and J by 1 base, 6 bases remained unmatched. Germline lookup yields CDR1 SGHNT and CDR2 YYREEE (reference sequence). This CDR3 has 14 amino acids. The CDR3 protein is CASGSGGLQETQYF. Here the CDR3 DNA reads TGTGCCAGCGGGAGCGGGGGCCTCCAAGAGACCCAGTACTTC.

This clone has only one observation. The CDR3 nucleotides read TGTGCCAGCTCACCAGACGACAGGGTAGAGAATGAAAAACTGTTTTTT. Its protein product is CASSPDDRVENEKLFF. The chain couples TRBV18 to TRBJ1-4; 7 nucleotides agree with TRBD1. V shed 2 bases and J 5 bases; nucleotides not matched to a gene: 8. CDR3 length: 16 amino acids. Germline lookup yields CDR1 KGHSH and CDR2 LQKENI. Combining the CDR3 with reference TRBV18 and TRBJ1-4 gives the whole variable domain NAGVMQNPRHLVRRRGQEARLRCSPMKGHSHVYWYRQLPEEGLKFMVYLQKENIIDESGMPKERFSAEFPKEGPSILRIQQVVRGDSAAYFCASSPDDRVENEKLFFGSGTQLSVL.

The V call is TRBV7-9, the J call TRBJ1-2; the match to TRBD1 covers 8 bases. Germline CDR1 reads SEHNR; CDR2 reads FQNEAQ (reference sequence). V was clipped by 10 bases and J by 2 bases; unmatched bases: 12. The CDR3 covers 15 residues. CDR3 residues: CATSGTGAPNYGYTF. The CDR3 region has the DNA TGTGCCACTTCCGGGACAGGCGCCCCGAACTATGGCTACACCTTC.

This clone was seen just once. This chain links TRBV30 with TRBJ1-1; no clear D gene. This CDR3 is built from 15 residues. CDR1 GTSNPN and CDR2 SVGIG come from the germline V gene (reference sequence). Trimming shortened V by 7 bases and J by 1 base, and 19 bases separated the two germline ends. In DNA, the CDR3 is TGTGCCTTCCCGTTGTCCCTCGGAGGGAACACTGAAGCTTTCTTT. This sequence encodes CAFPLSLGGNTEAFF.

The chain carries TRBV7-8 and TRBJ1-1; D uncertain. Germline V lookup: CDR1 SGHVS, CDR2 FQNEAQ. CDR3 length: 14 amino acids. Trimming removed 2 bases at V and 1 base at J, with 8 bases between. CDR3 amino acids: CASSLFAQNTEAFF. CDR3 in DNA: TGTGCCAGCAGCTTATTCGCACAGAACACTGAAGCTTTCTTT.